This T cell receptor beta chain was sequenced in a study of cytomegalovirus exposure and HLA in healthy donors (dated by TCRdb to about 2017). Study-level background: An earlier analysis of roughly 500 of the donors reported more than 250 Gb of sequence data and some 120 million unique TCR beta sequences from about 200 million T cells. HLA typing included class I and class II loci at four-digit resolution. Roughly 5 DR-DQ haplotypes were handled as single units for association and clustering, since linkage in the cohort was strong. The study used immunosequencing to profile the T cell repertoires of 670 or so subjects and linked those repertoires to cytomegalovirus serostatus. An earlier analysis of 500 to 650 of the donors applied high-throughput TCR beta sequencing to assess whether each TCR beta V gene segment acted as functional or pseudogenic. Donor age, sex, ethnicity and CMV serostatus were collected together with the repertoire data. To predict cytomegalovirus infection status, the study combined high-throughput TCR immunosequencing, statistical association of individual TCRs with disease status, and machine learning. Approximately 300 gigabases of sequencing data and roughly 80 million unique TCR sequences made up an early release that covered under 750 HLA-typed donors. A later analysis re-examined previously published TCR beta repertoires from about 670 donors and added high-resolution HLA genotyping to investigate patterns of TCR occurrence. The study aimed to test whether cataloging public T cell receptors could reveal signatures of past pathogen exposure. In the later analysis, no new phenotypic data were used to find candidate immune exposures; instead, reliance was placed on TCR beta sequences and their occurrence across donors. Besides the first cohort of hundreds of subjects, a separate validation cohort made up of 120 different subjects was used. Among the roughly 400 genotyped donors, around 81% belonged to the genetic ancestry cluster associated with self-reported Caucasian donors. All discovery cohort repertoires had been generated using a single sequencing platform. The number of typed donors differed by locus: about 629-640 for A, B, C, DRB1 and DQB1; about 520 for DQA1; approximately 600 for DPA1; and roughly 470 for DPB1. Genome-wide SNP genotypes for about three fifths of the roughly 700 donors were used in a later genetic analysis, which treated that subset as a discovery cohort. On average, around 240,000 unique TCR beta nucleotide sequences were sequenced per donor among some 430 genotyped donors of the cohort, with around 19% of those sequences being non-productive. What the study reported, not specific to this receptor: Most TCR sequences were observed very rarely across donors, whereas some public TCRs were present in many individuals. The presence/absence analyses assumed that sequencing depth was roughly uniform across donors, and that assumption may not be true. A later analysis associated about 17,000 TCR beta sequences with specific HLA alleles at a false discovery rate of 0.05. A later genetic analysis associated a missense DCLRE1C variant with V-gene and J-gene trimming of TCR beta chains, and an independent cohort replicated the association. A total of fewer than 200 TCR beta chains were listed by the study as associated with cytomegalovirus. An earlier analysis of around 600 of the donors showed that most TCR beta V segments appeared in productive rearrangements either about 90% or about 30% of the time, which broadly matched IMGT annotations. The earlier analysis of approximately 560 of the donors excluded around 17 rarely observed V segments, including chromosome 9 orphons, because counts were too low. Three of the identified cytomegalovirus-associated TCR beta chains were confirmed in vitro to be specific for cytomegalovirus antigens. Assigning TCR associations to individual alleles was difficult when HLA alleles, especially DR and DQ, strongly co-occurred. A group of highly shared sequence variants was considered likely to be a technical artifact of the sequencing pipeline. In a later analysis, several top co-occurrence clusters were reported to appear linked to parvovirus B19, influenza, CMV and Epstein-Barr virus. A further reported finding was that TCR beta sequences accurately predicted the HLA-A and HLA-B alleles for most subjects in the first cohort. The classifier was reported to diagnose cytomegalovirus status with high specificity and sensitivity in both the original and validation cohorts. Because the 87-base-pair reads could not distinguish some IMGT-functional V segments, including TRBV6-2 and TRBV6-3, those segments were excluded. A later analysis found that HLA-associated TCR beta chains were more clonally expanded and had lower generation probabilities than equally common non-associated chains. According to a later analysis, most CMV-associated TCR beta chains appeared to be HLA-restricted, and the HLA associations seemed to be driven largely by CMV exposure. The authors suggested that the approach could potentially be generalized to other disease states and immunological phenotypes. The cohort was sequenced for TCR beta chains only, and without alpha or paired-chain data the features that could be detected were limited. Because HLA typing was missing for some donors at each locus, association tests included only the typed subset. According to a later genetic analysis, donors in an Asian-associated ancestry cluster had fewer N-insertions in productive TCRs than the approximately 700-donor mean. Correlated functional status among segregating V segments might be attributable to linkage disequilibrium, but an unknown experimental factor could not be ruled out. A later analysis found that TCR association rates varied across HLA loci, with DRB1 alleles showing the most associated TCRs and HLA-C alleles the fewest. For the cohort, immune exposure information was limited to CMV serostatus.

The cohort was made up of approximately 670 healthy bone marrow donors. Cohort members were all nominally healthy when sampled, although unrecorded immune exposures were likely present. The donor tested CMV seronegative, placing the donor among the 350 or so seronegative members of the cohort. A peripheral blood sample was collected from each donor, and TCR beta sequencing was performed on peripheral blood mononuclear cells. The Qiagen DNeasy Blood Extraction Kit was used to extract genomic DNA from the blood cell samples. Library construction relied on the immunoSEQ multiplex PCR assay. The multiplex PCR relied on a mix of 60 forward primers for TCR Vbeta segments and 13 reverse primers for TCR Jbeta segments. A multiplex PCR assay on genomic DNA amplified the CDR3 region of rearranged TCR beta genes. The Illumina HiSeq System was used to sequence the amplified TCR beta libraries as 87-base-pair reads. The paper's processing steps were these. Across the 666 repertoires, a later analysis counted tens of millions of unique TCR beta chains, some 11 million of which were shared by at least two donors. Raw reads were error-corrected and collapsed into unique sequences by a nearest-neighbor algorithm in which closely related sequences were merged to remove PCR and sequencing errors. V, D and J gene segments were assigned by aligning CDR3 sequences to IMGT reference sequences. For a sequence to be retained, a match of at least six nucleotides to both a V gene segment and a J gene segment was required. Rearrangements were called productive when the CDR3 lacked stop codons and stayed in frame with V and J; all others were non-productive. Following IMGT convention, CDR3 was defined as the stretch from the second conserved V-encoded cysteine up to the conserved J-encoded phenylalanine. Sequences without an unambiguous match to a single V gene segment were excluded from the earlier analysis of 587 of the donors. An earlier analysis of 587 of the donors called V segments functional above 56.7% productive rearrangements and segregating when the between-donor standard deviation exceeded 5%. A statistical classification framework was built for diagnosing cytomegalovirus status from the catalog of TCR beta chain sequences. In a later analysis, V and J genes were assigned by comparing TCR nucleotide sequences against IMGT/GENE-DB human TR gene sequences. In a later analysis, CDR3 sequences and most-parsimonious VDJ recombination scenarios were assigned using the TCRdist pipeline. A later analysis defined each TCR beta chain by its CDR3 amino acid sequence plus V-gene family, and excluded reads lacking a unique V-gene family. As a way to deal with suspected cross-contamination and a sequencing artifact, a later analysis dropped 640 or so nucleotide sequences that were highly shared and had low generation probability. For each public chain, a later analysis derived a clonal expansion index from normalized ranks of inferred template counts within each repertoire. In a later analysis, generation probabilities were computed with a VDJ recombination model fitted to out-of-frame rearrangements, and the resulting probabilities were checked against IGoR. In a later analysis, hypergeometric tests were used to score TCR-TCR, TCR-HLA and TCR-CMV co-occurrence, with a repertoire-size bias correction applied to TCR pairs. False discovery rates were estimated in a later analysis by permuting HLA or CMV assignments 20 times. In a later analysis, co-occurring TCRs were grouped using DBSCAN, with TCRdist sequence similarity added in when clustering inside HLA-allele-positive subsets. Co-occurrence clustering excluded repertoires with fewer than 30,000 or more than 120,000 public chains, plus five with anomalous nucleotide sharing. TCRdb's version of the immuneACCESS table is confined to in-frame rearrangements and falls short of the full clone set. An unresolved V gene accounts for under half of the shortfall where checked; the remainder is of unknown origin. V, J and clone size are those of that table, while D and trimming were read from the DNA. The sample table contains approximately 130,000 clones; only one count was recorded for roughly 80% of them. Roughly 1.2% of the sample goes to the ten largest clones.

In the case of this clone: The specificity of this receptor is unknown. No base quality values were provided; no much bigger clone lies one nucleotide off.

From the cysteine through the phenylalanine, the CDR3 covers 13 amino acids. The kept DNA is CDR3 alone, 39 bases in frame from the first base. Looking up the germline V gene yields CDR1 MDHEN and CDR2 SYDVKM. The V and J segments used are TRBV28 and TRBJ1-5; perhaps TRBD1 is the D gene, with 6 bases matching. The source of this sequence is a boy aged 10-17 years in good health and CMV-seronegative. Sequencing used PBMCs. The CDR3 protein sequence reads: CSGQTYSNQPQHF. In nucleotides, the sequence is TGTTCCGGACAGACATATAGCAATCAGCCCCAGCATTTT.